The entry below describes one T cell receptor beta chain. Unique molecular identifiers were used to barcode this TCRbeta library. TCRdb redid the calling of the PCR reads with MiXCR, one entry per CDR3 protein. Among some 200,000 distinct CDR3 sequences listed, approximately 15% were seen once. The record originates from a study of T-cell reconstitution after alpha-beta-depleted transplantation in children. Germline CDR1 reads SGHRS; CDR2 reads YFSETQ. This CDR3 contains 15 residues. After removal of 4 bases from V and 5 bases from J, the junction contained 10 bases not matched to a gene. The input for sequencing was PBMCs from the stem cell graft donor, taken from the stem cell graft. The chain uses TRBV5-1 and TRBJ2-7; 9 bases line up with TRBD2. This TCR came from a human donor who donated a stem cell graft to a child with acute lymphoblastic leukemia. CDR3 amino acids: CASSKTSGRGNEQYF. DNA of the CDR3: TGCGCCAGCAGCAAGACTAGCGGAAGAGGGAACGAGCAGTACTTC. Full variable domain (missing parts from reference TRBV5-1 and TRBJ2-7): KAGVTQTPRYLIKTRGQQVTLSCSPISGHRSVSWYQQTPGQGLQFLFEYFSETQRNKGNFPGRFSGRQFSNSRSEMNVSTLELGDSALYLCASSKTSGRGNEQYFGPGTRLTVT.